This T cell receptor (beta chain) stems from a study of T cell responses to AZD1222 COVID-19 vaccine. Overall study results and limits: Possibly, clonal diversity was underestimated; donors were largely white British and included more females. Spike-specific TCR breadth and depth both grew after two AZD1222 doses. Researchers report vaccine-associated CD4 TCRs spanning spike, with dominance at 160-218 and 743-854.

The CDR3 runs to 13 residues. Trimming took 5 bases from V and 3 from J; bases not matched to a gene: 3. Points on this clone: Its antigen is still unknown.

Clones were read by immunoSEQ multiplex PCR, and TCRdb kept only the in-frame ones, dropping some. Altogether more than 85,000 clones are present, about four fifths being singletons, with the ten largest covering more than 15%. The chain combines TRBV12-3 or TRBV12-4 with TRBJ1-2; 7 nucleotides line up with TRBD1. The sample was peripheral blood, taken on day 0 of AZD1222 vaccination. The receptor was derived from an adult in good health. The CDR3: CASSPTGDYGYTF. CDR3 DNA sequence: TGTGCCAGCAGTCCAACAGGGGACTATGGCTACACCTTC.